Described below is a single T cell receptor (beta chain) sequence and its context. The V gene's germline CDR1 is MNHEY and CDR2 SVGAGI. V was cut by 5 bases and J by 8 bases, with 15 bases left in between. The CDR3 extends over 14 amino acids. The data were taken from a study of blood T cell repertoires in COVID-19. Study as a whole: Some COVID-19 samples were acute and others convalescent; all came from the United States, Italy and Spain.

In the authors' methods: Amplification of reference gene primers was used by the study to estimate nucleated cell counts. Here immunoSEQ multiplex PCR was the method, and the copy in TCRdb shows in-frame clones only, minus some. V, J and clone size are taken as reported in that table, and D and trimming were inferred from the DNA itself. The table has roughly 190,000 clones, approximately 86% seen once. The TCR comes from a woman in her sixties or seventies with acute COVID-19. This rearrangement joins TRBV6-5 to TRBJ1-4; D is unresolved. The sequenced material came from PBMCs or T cells enriched from blood (not recorded which). CDR3 sequence reads: CASSLGGFSEKLFF. The DNA for the CDR3 is TGTGCCAGCAGTCTGGGAGGGTTCAGCGAAAAACTGTTTTTT.